Each of the 26 T cell receptor beta chains below was sequenced from the same sample in a study of T-cell memory formation after mild COVID-19. Via MiXCR, TCRdb re-called the 5' RACE reads, giving one row per CDR3 protein. The sample contains about 340,000 distinct CDR3 sequences, 13% to 15% of which appear only once. The sequencing sample was made of PBMCs or a T cell subset sorted from them (not recorded which). The receptors here all came from a man aged 18 to 35 who had mild COVID-19 (a few samples of this study predate the infection). Cell type and time point are not known.

The rearrangement links TRBV29-1 to TRBJ1-2; TRBD1 is a possible D gene (5 bases). Deletions cut 4 bases from V and 4 bases from J, with 7 bases between. The CDR3 runs 11 residues. Germline V lookup: CDR1 SQVTM, CDR2 ANQGSEA. The CDR3 reads CSVARVYGYTF. CDR3 coding DNA: TGCAGCGTTGCCAGGGTCTATGGCTACACCTTC.

In this sample, this clonotype turned up a few times. This chain joins TRBV9 and TRBJ1-5, with 9 bases aligning to TRBD1. Germline assignment: CDR1 SGDLS and CDR2 YYNGEE. The CDR3 consists of 15 residues. The junction had 7 bases not matched to a gene; V was cut back by 4 bases and J by 5 bases. CDR3 region: CASSPRDREDQPQHF. The CDR3 DNA follows: TGTGCCAGCAGCCCCCGGGACAGGGAAGATCAGCCCCAGCATTTT.

Concerning this clonotype: The junction does not match germline at one end; this may be a read error. The chain uses TRBV7-9 and TRBJ2-5; D is tentatively TRBD1 or TRBD2 (6 bases each). The CDR3 spans 15 residues. The V gene's germline CDR1 is SEHNR and CDR2 FQNEAQ (reference sequence). CDR3 sequence reads: CARSLGEGGQETQYF. The CDR3 DNA reads as TGTGCCAGAAGCTTAGGAGAGGGGGGACAAGAGACCCAGTACTTC.

This chain uses TRBV29-1 with TRBJ1-2; D remains ambiguous. Trimming removed 3 bases at V and 5 bases at J, with 7 bases between. CDR3 size: 11 residues. Germline V gene sequence: CDR1 SQVTM, CDR2 ANQGSEA. Here the CDR3 reads CSVDWGYGYTF. In DNA, the CDR3 is TGCAGCGTTGACTGGGGTTATGGCTACACCTTC.

The rearrangement joins TRBV5-1 to TRBJ1-1, with TRBD1 matching 7 bases. The CDR3 length is 17 residues. The V gene end was trimmed by 1 base and the J gene end by 3 bases; junction bases not matched to a gene: 12. The germline gives CDR1 SGHRS, CDR2 YFSETQ. The DNA for the CDR3 is TGCGCCAGCAGCTTGAACACTCTCGGACAGGTTTACACTGAAGCTTTCTTT. It codes for CASSLNTLGQVYTEAFF.

The CDR3 DNA sequence: TGCGCCAGCAGACGGGACTTCAGCACAGATACGCAGTATTTT. Amino acid sequence: CASRRDFSTDTQYF. The chain is built from TRBV4-1 and TRBJ2-3; weak D call: TRBD2 (6 bases). V gave up 6 bases and J gave up 0 bases, with 10 bases separating them. The CDR3 sequence is 14 residues long. Per the germline V gene, CDR1 is MGHRA and CDR2 is YSYEKL.

This clonotype was seen ten or more times. The V gene is TRBV7-9, the J gene TRBJ2-4; 8 bases are shared with TRBD2. The V segment lost 6 bases and the J segment 4 bases; nucleotides outside the gene matches: 8. From germline, CDR1 is SEHNR and CDR2 FQNEAQ (reference sequence). The CDR3 sequence is 15 residues long. The CDR3 sequence: CASSQPGLEKNIQYF. The DNA for the CDR3 is TGTGCCAGCAGTCAGCCGGGACTAGAAAAAAACATTCAGTACTTC.

Here the CDR3 reads CASSHPGQGTDTQYF. The DNA for the CDR3 is TGTGCCAGCAGTCACCCGGGACAGGGCACAGATACGCAGTATTTT. The rearrangement joins TRBV6-6 to TRBJ2-3, with TRBD1 matching 8 bases. Losses at the gene ends were 5 bases for V and 1 base for J; bases not matched to a gene: 5. The CDR3 spans 15 residues. The germline gives CDR1 MNHNY, CDR2 SVGAGI (reference sequence).

The V gene is TRBV6-5, the J gene TRBJ2-7; 12 bases agree with TRBD2. Germline assignment: CDR1 MNHEY and CDR2 SVGAGI. Trimming cost V 5 bases and J 2 bases; bases outside gene matches: 10. The length of the CDR3 is 17 residues. The CDR3 region has the DNA TGTGCCAGCAGTACTAGCGGGGGGAGCCATTCTCCCTACGAGCAGTACTTC. Its translation is CASSTSGGSHSPYEQYF.

This clonotype showed up many times. The chain combines TRBV19 with TRBJ2-5, with D perhaps matching TRBD1 (5 bases). Between the trimmed V and J ends, which lost 4 bases and 4 bases, there was a span of 10 bases. Germline V lookup: CDR1 LNHDA, CDR2 SQIVND (reference sequence). The CDR3 runs to 13 residues. The CDR3 region has the DNA TGTGCCAGTAGTACAGGGTGGGGAGAGACCCAGTACTTC. It is translated as CASSTGWGETQYF.

The chain combines TRBV6-5 with TRBJ2-7; D gene unclear. The CDR3 spans 11 residues. V dropped 4 bases and J dropped 6 bases, with 7 bases sitting between them. Germline loops: CDR1 MNHEY, CDR2 SVGAGI. The CDR3 sequence: CASSFGFEQYF. CDR3 DNA: TGTGCCAGCAGTTTCGGATTCGAGCAGTACTTC.

The chain combines TRBV7-2 with TRBJ1-6, with D perhaps matching TRBD1 (5 bases). Germline values: CDR1 SGHTA, CDR2 FQGNSA. This CDR3 comprises 16 residues. With 0 bases removed from V and 9 bases from J, the gap between germline ends came to 15 bases. This CDR3 is CASSLAGLPGSSPLHF. CDR3 bases: TGTGCCAGCAGCTTAGCGGGACTCCCAGGAAGTTCACCCCTCCACTTT.

The chain has TRBV7-2 and TRBJ2-5; unclear D gene. The V gene lost 5 bases and the J gene lost 11 bases, with 12 bases spanning the gap. The CDR3 loop spans 11 amino acids. Germline CDR1 and CDR2: SGHTA and FQGNSA. CDR3 in DNA: TGTGCCAGCAGCCAACGGACGGCTCAGTACTTC. It specifies CASSQRTAQYF. Looking up the rest from reference TRBV7-2 and TRBJ2-5 gives the full variable domain: GAGVSQSPSNKVTEKGKDVELRCDPISGHTALYWYRQSLGQGLEFLIYFQGNSAPDKSGLPSDRFSAERTGGSVSTLTIQRTQQEDSAVYLCASSQRTAQYFGPGTRLLVL.

This clonotype came up a few times. The V and J genes are TRBV7-2 and TRBJ1-5, with 8 nucleotides matching TRBD1. The CDR3 sequence is 12 residues long. Unmatched junction bases numbered 4, after V lost 7 bases and J lost 8 bases. Germline V gives CDR1 SGHTA, CDR2 FQGNSA. This CDR3 is CASTTTGEPQHF. CDR3 nucleotide sequence: TGTGCCAGCACAACGACAGGGGAGCCCCAGCATTTT.

The chain links TRBV4-2 to TRBJ2-1; D is ambiguous. Trimming cost V 5 bases and J 0 bases, with 11 bases left between them. CDR3 length equals 15 residues. CDR1 is LGHNA and CDR2 is YNFKEQ in the germline V gene. The CDR3 DNA reads TGTGCCAGCAGCACCCAACTGAGCTCCTACAATGAGCAGTTCTTC. Its translation: CASSTQLSSYNEQFF.

In this sample, this clonotype turned up a few times. This chain uses TRBV5-4 with TRBJ2-5; 10 positions agree with TRBD2. Germline trimming cut 7 bases from V and 5 bases from J; bases unmatched to any gene: 8. Germline V CDR1 and CDR2: SGHNT, YYREEE (reference sequence). The length of the CDR3 is 14 residues. The CDR3 reads CASERGGKGETQYF. The CDR3 nucleotides are TGTGCCAGCGAGCGGGGGGGCAAGGGTGAGACCCAGTACTTC.

The rearrangement uses TRBV7-2 and TRBJ2-7; 8 nucleotides match TRBD1. This CDR3 is 15 amino acids long. V shed 4 bases, J shed 2 bases, and the junction held 7 bases outside the gene matches. Looked up from germline, CDR1 is SGHTA and CDR2 is FQGNSA. The CDR3 is CASSSRQGWTYEQYF. The CDR3 coding sequence is TGTGCCAGCAGCTCCCGACAGGGGTGGACCTACGAGCAGTACTTC.

The chain is built from TRBV15 and TRBJ2-5; D possibly corresponds to TRBD2 (5 bases). The CDR3 has 14 residues. The V gene lost 1 base and the J gene lost 5 bases, with 11 bases spanning the gap. CDR1 LNHNV and CDR2 YYDKDF come from the germline V gene (reference sequence). In DNA form, the CDR3 reads TGTGCCACCAGCAGAGGGGCGGGTGAGGAGACCCAGTACTTC. It yields the protein CATSRGAGEETQYF.

This chain joins TRBV7-3 and TRBJ2-3; D remains unclear. The CDR3 has 14 amino acids. Trimming cost V 8 bases and J 0 bases, with 12 bases left between them. Germline CDR1 and CDR2: SGHTA and FQGTGA. The CDR3 sequence: CASSSLGSTDTQYF. CDR3 DNA sequence: TGTGCCAGCTCTTCCCTGGGAAGCACAGATACGCAGTATTTT.

The sample holds a few counts of this clonotype. V usage is TRBV11-3 and J usage is TRBJ2-3; D remains ambiguous. Germline CDR1 reads SGHNT; CDR2 reads YENEEA. Trimming took off 4 bases at V and 7 bases at J, with 9 bases between the two ends. The CDR3 has 12 residues. Written as DNA, the CDR3 is TGTGCCAGCAGCTCGGGCATAAATACGCAGTATTTT. This translates into CASSSGINTQYF.

This chain links TRBV6-5 with TRBJ1-2; D remains ambiguous. The V end lost 6 bases, the J end lost 5 bases, and 13 bases lay between the germline ends. Per germline, CDR1 MNHEY and CDR2 SVGAGI. The CDR3 runs to 13 residues. The CDR3 DNA reads TGTGCCAGCAGGGGGAGGGCGGTTTATGGCTACACCTTC. Its protein product is CASRGRAVYGYTF.

This clonotype was observed a handful of times. CDR3 bases: TGCGCCAGCAGCTCGCCCCAGGCCCCGCTCTACGAGCAGTACTTC. It translates to CASSSPQAPLYEQYF. This chain joins TRBV5-1 and TRBJ2-7, with no clear D. The V end lost 3 bases, the J end lost 3 bases, and 16 bases lay between the germline ends. The CDR3 covers 15 residues. The germline gives CDR1 SGHRS, CDR2 YFSETQ.

This clonotype was seen only a few times. This chain connects TRBV7-3 to TRBJ1-1; TRBD1 aligns across 8 bases. The junction had 5 bases not matched to a gene; V was cut back by 4 bases and J by 1 base. The CDR3 contains 15 residues. CDR1 is SGHTA, CDR2 FQGTGA, per germline. Here the CDR3 reads CASSSSGGPNTEAFF. The DNA for the CDR3 is TGTGCCAGCAGCTCTTCAGGGGGCCCGAACACTGAAGCTTTCTTT.

CDR3 in amino acids: CASGGLAGWSYNEQFF. In DNA, the CDR3 is TGTGCCAGCGGTGGACTAGCGGGTTGGTCCTACAATGAGCAGTTCTTC. The chain has TRBV12-3 or TRBV12-4 and TRBJ2-1; TRBD2 matches 11 bases. The V and J ends lost 8 bases and 1 base, in that order; junction bases with no gene match: 7. CDR3 length: 16 amino acids.

This clonotype has more than one count but fewer than ten. This sequence joins TRBV12-3 or TRBV12-4 and TRBJ2-5; 7 bases match TRBD1. V shed 7 bases, J shed 1 base, and the junction held 6 bases outside the gene matches. The CDR3 is 14 residues long. The CDR3 coding sequence is TGTGCCAGCACACTGACAGGGCCCCAAGAGACCCAGTACTTC. Protein product: CASTLTGPQETQYF.

This clonotype was seen only a few times. The chain uses TRBV29-1 and TRBJ2-5, with D unclear. Germline V lookup: CDR1 SQVTM, CDR2 ANQGSEA. The CDR3 spans 12 residues. V was trimmed by 3 bases and J by 3 bases, leaving 8 bases between them. Here the CDR3 reads CSVDWMKETQYF. CDR3 DNA sequence: TGCAGCGTTGACTGGATGAAAGAGACCCAGTACTTC.